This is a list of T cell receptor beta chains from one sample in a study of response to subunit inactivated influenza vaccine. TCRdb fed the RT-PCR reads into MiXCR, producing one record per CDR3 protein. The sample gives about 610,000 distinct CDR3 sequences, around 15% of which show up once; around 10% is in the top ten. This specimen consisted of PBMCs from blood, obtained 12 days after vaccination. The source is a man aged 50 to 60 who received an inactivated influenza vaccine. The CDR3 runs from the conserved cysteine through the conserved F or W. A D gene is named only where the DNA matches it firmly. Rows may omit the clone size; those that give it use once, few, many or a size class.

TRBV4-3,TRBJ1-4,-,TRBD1,CASSQSRDRAEKLFF,TGCGCCAGCAGCCAGTCCCGGGACAGGGCTGAAAAACTGTTTTTT
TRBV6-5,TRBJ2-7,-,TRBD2,CASSYTGLAGSYEQYF,TGTGCCAGCAGTTATACGGGACTAGCGGGGTCCTACGAGCAGTACTTC
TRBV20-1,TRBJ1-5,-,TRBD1,CSALSRGRQSQPQHF,TGCAGTGCTCTTTCCAGGGGGCGGCAAAGTCAGCCCCAGCATTTT
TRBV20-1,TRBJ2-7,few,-,CSARRGQEPGEQYF,TGCAGTGCTAGGAGGGGTCAGGAGCCTGGGGAGCAGTACTTC
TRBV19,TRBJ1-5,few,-,CASKQGLQGNQPQHF,TGTGCCAGTAAACAGGGTTTGCAGGGGAATCAGCCCCAGCATTTT
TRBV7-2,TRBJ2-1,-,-,CASSLAAGGKWNEQFF,TGTGCCAGCAGCTTAGCGGCCGGGGGCAAGTGGAATGAGCAGTTCTTC
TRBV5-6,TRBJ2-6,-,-,CASSLLALLSGANVLTF,TGTGCCAGCAGCTTACTTGCCCTGCTCTCTGGGGCCAACGTCCTGACTTTC
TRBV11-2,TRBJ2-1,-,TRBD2,CASSLSGTSGRDEQFF,TGTGCCAGCAGCTTATCGGGGACTAGCGGGAGAGATGAGCAGTTCTTC
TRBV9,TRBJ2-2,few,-,CASSVAVGELFF,TGTGCCAGCAGCGTAGCGGTCGGGGAGCTGTTTTTT
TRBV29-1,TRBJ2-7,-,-,CSVEGPDQHNQYEQYF,TGCAGCGTCGAAGGGCCGGATCAACATAATCAGTACGAGCAGTACTTC
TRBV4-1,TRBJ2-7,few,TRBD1,CASSQHNRGPYEQYF,TGCGCCAGCAGCCAACATAACAGGGGGCCCTACGAGCAGTACTTC
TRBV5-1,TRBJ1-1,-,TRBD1,CASSVGQGPEAFF,TGCGCCAGCAGCGTAGGACAGGGCCCTGAAGCTTTCTTT
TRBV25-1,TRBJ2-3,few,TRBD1,CASSEFAGGADTQYF,TGTGCCAGCAGTGAATTTGCAGGGGGCGCAGATACGCAGTATTTT
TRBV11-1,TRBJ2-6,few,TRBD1,CASSLYRDRGPGANVLTF,TGTGCCAGCAGCTTATACCGGGATAGGGGGCCCGGGGCCAACGTCCTGACTTTC
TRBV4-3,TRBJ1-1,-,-,CASSQGLAQTSTEAFF,TGCGCCAGCAGCCAAGGTCTTGCCCAAACGTCCACTGAAGCTTTCTTT
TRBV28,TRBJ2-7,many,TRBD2,CASKLRDYSYEQYF,TGTGCCAGCAAGCTCCGGGACTATTCCTACGAGCAGTACTTC
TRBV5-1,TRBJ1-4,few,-,CASRGTGGPNEKLFF,TGCGCCAGCAGAGGCACCGGGGGTCCTAATGAAAAACTGTTTTTT
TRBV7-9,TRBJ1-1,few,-,CASSSTQDRITEAFF,TGTGCCAGCAGCTCAACACAGGACCGGATCACTGAAGCTTTCTTT
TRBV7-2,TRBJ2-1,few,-,CASSARGAGSSYNEQFF,TGTGCCAGCAGCGCCAGAGGAGCAGGGAGCTCCTACAATGAGCAGTTCTTC
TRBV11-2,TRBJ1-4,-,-,CASNTGTFNEKLFF,TGTGCCAGCAACACAGGGACCTTTAATGAAAAACTGTTTTTT
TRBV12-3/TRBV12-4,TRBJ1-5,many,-,CASSLVGDYSNQPQHF,TGTGCCAGCAGCCTGGTGGGGGACTATAGCAATCAGCCCCAGCATTTT
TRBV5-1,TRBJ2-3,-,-,CASSLVAAFTDTQYF,TGCGCCAGCAGCTTAGTAGCGGCCTTCACAGATACGCAGTATTTT
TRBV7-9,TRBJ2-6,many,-,CASSLIMAGANVLTF,TGTGCCAGCAGCTTGATCATGGCTGGGGCCAACGTCCTGACTTTC
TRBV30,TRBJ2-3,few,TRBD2,CAWSGRGGRSSTDTQYF,TGTGCCTGGAGTGGACGGGGGGGCCGTTCTAGCACAGATACGCAGTATTTT
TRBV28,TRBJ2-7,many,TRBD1,CASSSQWTGRGYEQYF,TGTGCCAGCAGTTCCCAGTGGACAGGCCGAGGATACGAGCAGTACTTC
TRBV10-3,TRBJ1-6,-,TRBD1,CAISVGTGNSPLHF,TGTGCCATCAGTGTCGGGACAGGCAATTCACCCCTCCACTTT
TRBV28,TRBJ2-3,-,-,CASSSVLGLSDTQYF,TGTGCCAGCAGTTCCGTCCTTGGGTTATCTGATACGCAGTATTTT
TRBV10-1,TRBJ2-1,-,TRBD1,CATAPTGRNEQFF,TGCGCCACCGCACCGACAGGGAGAAATGAGCAGTTCTTC
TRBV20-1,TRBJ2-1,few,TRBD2,CSASGGVGGAYNEQFF,TGCAGTGCTAGTGGAGGGGTCGGGGGGGCTTACAATGAGCAGTTCTTC
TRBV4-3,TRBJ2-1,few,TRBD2,CASSQGTSGSWYNEQFF,TGCGCCAGCAGCCAGGGGACTAGCGGAAGTTGGTACAATGAGCAGTTCTTC
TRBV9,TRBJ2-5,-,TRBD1,CASSPMGQGRETQYF,TGTGCCAGCAGCCCCATGGGACAGGGAAGAGAGACCCAGTACTTC
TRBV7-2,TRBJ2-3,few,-,CASSLDRRHTDTQYF,TGTGCCAGCAGCTTAGACAGGAGACACACAGATACGCAGTATTTT
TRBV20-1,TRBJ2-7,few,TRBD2,CSARDQRESYEQYF,TGCAGTGCTAGAGATCAGCGGGAGAGTTACGAGCAGTACTTC
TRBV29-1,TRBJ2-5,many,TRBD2,CSYQGGETQYF,TGCAGCTATCAGGGAGGGGAGACCCAGTACTTC
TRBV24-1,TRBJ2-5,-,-,CATSDVGRKETQYF,TGTGCCACCAGTGATGTTGGAAGGAAAGAGACCCAGTACTTC
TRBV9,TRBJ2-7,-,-,CASSRTGVEQYF,TGTGCCAGCAGTAGAACGGGAGTCGAGCAGTACTTC
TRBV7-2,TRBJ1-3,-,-,CASSTSSGNTIYF,TGTGCCAGCAGCACCTCCTCTGGAAACACCATATATTTT
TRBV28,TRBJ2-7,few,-,CASSLPRPSYEQYF,TGTGCCAGCAGTTTACCTAGGCCGAGCTACGAGCAGTACTTT
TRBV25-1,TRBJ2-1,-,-,CASSFGEFEQFF,TGTGCCAGCAGTTTTGGGGAGTTTGAGCAGTTCTTC
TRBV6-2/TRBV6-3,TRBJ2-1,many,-,CASSYGQGPYNEQFF,TGTGCCAGCAGTTACGGGCAGGGACCGTACAATGAGCAGTTCTTC
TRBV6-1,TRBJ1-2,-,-,CASSTRGFDGYTF,TGTGCCAGCAGTACCCGGGGTTTCGATGGCTACACCTTC
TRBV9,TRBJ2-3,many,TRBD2,CASSVQGLAGADTQYF,TGTGCCAGCAGCGTACAGGGACTAGCGGGAGCAGATACGCAGTATTTT
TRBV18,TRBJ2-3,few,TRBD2,CASSPVPSGLMRDTQYF,TGTGCCAGCTCACCAGTCCCTAGCGGGCTGATGAGAGATACGCAGTATTTT
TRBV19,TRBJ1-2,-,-,CASSINTYGYTF,TGTGCCAGTAGTATAAACACCTATGGCTACACCTTC
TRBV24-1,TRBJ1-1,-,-,CATSDLPRFVTGANTEAFF,TGTGCCACCAGTGATTTGCCGCGCTTTGTGACCGGCGCCAACACTGAAGCTTTCTTT
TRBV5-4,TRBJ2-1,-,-,CASSLAKSTPKQFF,TGTGCCAGCAGCTTGGCCAAGTCAACACCAAAGCAGTTCTTC
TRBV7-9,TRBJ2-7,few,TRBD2,CASSLASSGGASYEQYF,TGTGCCAGCAGCTTAGCTTCTAGCGGGGGGGCATCCTACGAGCAGTACTTC
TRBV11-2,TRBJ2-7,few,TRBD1,CASTSILPLRLGTGLSYEQYF,TGTGCCAGCACCTCGATCTTACCCCTTCGACTCGGGACAGGCCTCTCCTACGAGCAGTACTTC
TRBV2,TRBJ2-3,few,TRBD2,CASRPTSGITDTQYF,TGTGCCAGCAGACCCACTAGCGGGATAACAGATACGCAGTATTTT
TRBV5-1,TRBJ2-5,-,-,CASSAQATQYF,TGCGCCAGCAGCGCCCAGGCGACCCAGTACTTC
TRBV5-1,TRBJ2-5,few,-,CASSPTGEYQETQYF,TGCGCCAGCAGCCCCACGGGGGAGTACCAAGAGACCCAGTACTTC